The rows below give T cell receptor beta chains drawn from one sample of a study of a mutant IDH1 vaccine in newly diagnosed glioma. For these receptors, no antigen is known. TCRdb's copy holds only in-frame clones and misses some; the assay was immunoSEQ multiplex PCR. The sample gives some 42,000 clones, roughly 82% of which show up once; around 20% is in the top ten. The sample was PBMCs, taken from a glioma patient whose treatment included an IDH1 peptide vaccine. All receptors come from a man aged 18 to 30 with glioma. Some clones in this sample may be carry-over from other donors' samples. Each CDR3 is given with its conserved first and last residue. D genes are given only for firm matches. Some rows have no size entry. The others give once, few or many, or a class for an expanded clone.

D,V,size,J,DNA,CDR3
-,TRBV6-6,-,TRBJ1-2,TGTGCCAGCAGTTACTCGATGGACCCTCCCCTGACCTTC,CASSYSMDPPLTF
-,TRBV4-1,medium-sized,TRBJ1-2,TGCGCCAGCAGCCAAGATAACGGTTTCAACTATGGCTACACCTTC,CASSQDNGFNYGYTF
-,TRBV4-3,-,TRBJ1-2,TGCGCCAGCAGCCAAGCTGGGGTCCCCCTAAGCGGCTACACCTTC,CASSQAGVPLSGYTF
-,TRBV10-1,-,TRBJ1-1,TGCGCCCTTAGGGGAACTGAAGCTTTCTTT,CALRGTEAFF
TRBD1,TRBV19,-,TRBJ2-5,TGTGCCAGTAGCCCGGGACAGCCCCCAGAGACCCAGTACTTC,CASSPGQPPETQYF
TRBD1,TRBV7-9,-,TRBJ1-2,TGTGCCAGCAGCTTGAGGGGACAGGAGTTCTATGGCTACACCTTC,CASSLRGQEFYGYTF
-,TRBV29-1,-,TRBJ1-2,TGCAGCGTAGTGTCTAACTATGGCTACACCTTC,CSVVSNYGYTF
TRBD1,TRBV5-6,-,TRBJ2-2,TGTGCCAGCAGCTACGGATGGACAGGGGGCGAGGAACGAGGCGGGGAGCTGTTTTTT,CASSYGWTGGEERGGELFF
-,TRBV27,-,TRBJ1-5,TGTGCCAGCAGTCAACACCAGGGAAGCAATCAGCCCCAGCATTTT,CASSQHQGSNQPQHF
TRBD1,TRBV10-1,-,TRBJ1-2,TGCGCCAGCAGATTAGGATTACAGGGGGACTATGGCTACACCTTC,CASRLGLQGDYGYTF
-,TRBV5-1,-,TRBJ1-3,TGCGCCAGCAGCCGTGGGACTTCTGGAAACACCATATATTTT,CASSRGTSGNTIYF
TRBD1,TRBV7-2,few,TRBJ1-1,TGTGCCAGCAGCGTCGCGGGACAGATGAACACTGAAGCTTTCTTT,CASSVAGQMNTEAFF
-,TRBV30,-,TRBJ1-1,TGTGCCTGGAGTGTATGGACTGAAGCTTTCTTT,CAWSVWTEAFF
-,TRBV5-8,medium-sized,TRBJ1-1,TGTGCCAGCAGCTTGGTTCCGGGGAGGACTGAAGCTTTCTTT,CASSLVPGRTEAFF
TRBD1,TRBV27,few,TRBJ1-2,TGTGCCAGCAGTTTTCAGGGGGCAGGAGGCTACACCTTC,CASSFQGAGGYTF
TRBD1,TRBV19,-,TRBJ1-1,TGTGCCAGTAGCTGGGACAGGGGGCGGACTGAAGCTTTCTTT,CASSWDRGRTEAFF
TRBD2,TRBV4-1,-,TRBJ2-7,TGCGCCAGCAGCCAAGAGGGTGGGAGCGGGGGGGGCGCCTACGAGCAGTACTTC,CASSQEGGSGGGAYEQYF
TRBD2,TRBV28,few,TRBJ2-2,TGTGCCAGCACGGGGGGGACAATGGCAGACCTTAACACCGGGGAGCTGTTTTTT,CASTGGTMADLNTGELFF
-,TRBV19,-,TRBJ2-7,TGTGCCAGTAGTTCCGGAGCCTACGAGCAGTACTTC,CASSSGAYEQYF
-,TRBV7-8,-,TRBJ1-1,TGTGCCAGCAGCCAACGGGACGGGACGAACACTGAAGCTTTCTTT,CASSQRDGTNTEAFF
-,TRBV14,few,TRBJ1-1,TGTGCCAGCAGCCTTGGATTGAACACTGAAGCTTTCTTT,CASSLGLNTEAFF
-,TRBV13,-,TRBJ1-1,TGTGCCAGCAGCTCGATGGGTTCCCTGCCGAACACTGAAGCTTTCTTT,CASSSMGSLPNTEAFF
TRBD1,TRBV6-1,-,TRBJ1-5,TGTGCCAGCAGTGAAACAGGGGGCGCGGGACAGCCCCAGCATTTT,CASSETGGAGQPQHF
-,TRBV19,-,TRBJ1-2,TGTGCCAGTAGTATCTCTCGGACGGATGGCTACACCTTC,CASSISRTDGYTF
TRBD2,TRBV2,-,TRBJ2-2,TGTGCCAGCACCGGACTAGCGGTATCTACCGGGGAGCTGTTTTTT,CASTGLAVSTGELFF
-,TRBV10-3,-,TRBJ2-5,TGTGCCATCAGTGAGTCGGGGGAGGCCGGGGAGGAGACCCAGTACTTC,CAISESGEAGEETQYF
TRBD1,TRBV5-1,-,TRBJ2-7,TGCGCCAGCAGCCTGGACAGGGGCAGCTCCTACGAGCAGTACTTC,CASSLDRGSSYEQYF
-,TRBV29-1,-,TRBJ1-2,TGCAGCGCCTGGGGTGGGCTGATGGTGGGCTACACCTTC,CSAWGGLMVGYTF
-,TRBV18,-,TRBJ2-7,TGTGCCAGCTCTTACGGCCCGGCCTCCTACGAGCAGTACTTC,CASSYGPASYEQYF
-,TRBV5-6,once,TRBJ2-7,TGTGCCAGCAGCTTGGAATCCTACGAGCAGTACTTC,CASSLESYEQYF
-,TRBV4-3,few,TRBJ2-7,TGCGCCAGCAGCCAAGACAGGGCGGCGGTCTACGAGCAGTACTTC,CASSQDRAAVYEQYF